These 27 T cell receptor beta chains were all obtained from the same sample, sequenced in a study of response to subunit inactivated influenza vaccine. From the RT-PCR reads, TCRdb called clonotypes with MiXCR, one entry per CDR3 protein. Of 300,000 to 350,000 distinct CDR3 sequences listed, 22% are singletons. The input for sequencing was PBMCs from blood, taken roughly 20 months after vaccination. The receptor source for this set is a man between 50 and 75 years old who received an inactivated influenza vaccine.

This clonotype has just a few counts. J is TRBJ2-1 and V is TRBV7-2; D remains ambiguous. CDR3 length: 14 residues. Trimming cost V 0 bases and J 8 bases, with 11 bases left between them. The germline CDR1 and CDR2 sequences are SGHTA and FQGNSA. The CDR3 loop is CASSLAASADEQFF. The CDR3 region has the DNA TGTGCCAGCAGCTTAGCCGCAAGCGCCGATGAGCAGTTCTTC.

The chain carries TRBV5-6 and TRBJ1-2; tentative D call: TRBD1 (5 bases). Germline loops: CDR1 SGHDT, CDR2 YYEEEE. V shed 3 bases and J shed 5 bases, with 11 bases lying between them. The CDR3 consists of 13 residues. CDR3 DNA: TGTGCCAGCAGCTACGGGACGGCTTATGGCTACACCTTC. It yields the protein CASSYGTAYGYTF.

This clonotype was detected many times. The V call is TRBV9, the J call TRBJ1-4; 8 bases align to TRBD1. Looked up from germline, CDR1 is SGDLS and CDR2 is YYNGEE. Trimming cost V 0 bases and J 5 bases; bases outside gene matches: 9. CDR3 size: 17 residues. In DNA form, the CDR3 reads TGTGCCAGCAGCGTAGGGACAGGGACCACTTCAAATGAAAAACTGTTTTTT. This codes for CASSVGTGTTSNEKLFF.

Here the CDR3 DNA reads TGTGCCAGCAGATTCCCGGACAGCACCGGGGAGCTGTTTTTT. Encoded protein: CASRFPDSTGELFF. This chain joins TRBV6-2 or TRBV6-3 and TRBJ2-2; perhaps TRBD1 as D (6 bases). CDR1 is MNHEY, CDR2 SVGEGT, per germline. Trimming took off 6 bases at V and 4 bases at J, with 12 bases between the two ends. The CDR3 runs 14 residues.

The chain combines TRBV20-1 with TRBJ2-7, with 9 bases identical to TRBD2. Germline V gene lookup returns CDR1 DFQATT and CDR2 SNEGSKA (reference sequence). The CDR3 extends over 14 amino acids. V shed 6 bases, J shed 4 bases, and the junction held 10 bases outside the gene matches. Written as DNA, the CDR3 is TGCAGTGCGGGAGGCCAGCGGGGGGTTTACGAGCAGTACTTC. This sequence encodes CSAGGQRGVYEQYF.

This clonotype was seen a handful of times. This chain connects TRBV6-1 to TRBJ1-5; D ambiguous. Germline assignment: CDR1 MNHNS and CDR2 SASEGT. Trimming cost V 1 base and J 2 bases, with 15 bases left between them. This CDR3 region has 17 residues. CDR3 nucleotide sequence: TGTGCCAGCAGTGAAGTAGAACAGCAGAAGGGCAATCAGCCCCAGCATTTT. It specifies CASSEVEQQKGNQPQHF.

This clonotype was seen a few times. V gene TRBV7-9 combines with J gene TRBJ1-6, with D possibly being TRBD1 (6 bases). Germline V lookup: CDR1 SEHNR, CDR2 FQNEAQ (reference sequence). With 5 bases removed from V and 8 bases from J, the gap between germline ends came to 13 bases. The CDR3 spans 14 residues. In DNA, the CDR3 is TGTGCCAGCAGCCTAGGACAGCTCGATTCACCCCTCCACTTT. This translates into CASSLGQLDSPLHF.

The chain recombines TRBV10-2 with TRBJ1-2; D remains unclear. The germline CDR1 and CDR2 sequences are WSHSY and SAAADI. Between the trimmed V and J ends, which lost 8 bases and 8 bases, there was a span of 12 bases. The CDR3 is made up of 11 amino acids. The CDR3 bases are TGCGCCAGCTACATGGGGAGGGGCTACACCTTC. Its protein product is CASYMGRGYTF.

With respect to this clonotype: An end of the junction does not agree with germline; a read error may underlie this. The CDR3 spells CASSDSWTGVNTEAFF. DNA for the CDR3: TGTGCCAGCAGTGACTCATGGACAGGAGTGAACACTGAAGCTTTCTTT. The chain combines TRBV6-5 with TRBJ1-1, with 7 bases lining up with TRBD1. Looked up from germline, CDR1 is MNHEY and CDR2 is SVGAGI. The CDR3 consists of 16 residues.

This clonotype was observed a single time. V gene TRBV29-1 combines with J gene TRBJ2-1; possibly TRBD1 for D (5 bases). Trimming left V 4 bases short and J 6 bases short, with 13 bases between. CDR3 length equals 13 residues. Germline lookup yields CDR1 SQVTM and CDR2 ANQGSEA. CDR3 nucleotide sequence: TGCAGCGTTGGGCAGGGAAGGAGCAATGAGCAGTTCTTC. It translates to CSVGQGRSNEQFF.

In DNA form, the CDR3 reads TGCGCCAGCAGCCAAGCTCTGAACACCGGGGAGCTGTTTTTT. Its translation is CASSQALNTGELFF. The rearrangement links TRBV4-3 to TRBJ2-2; no definite D call. This CDR3 region has 14 residues. V was pared by 1 base and J by 1 base, with 4 bases between. Germline CDR1 LGHNA, CDR2 YSLEER.

The chain is built from TRBV4-3 and TRBJ2-5; no firm D call. The V end lost 4 bases, the J end lost 0 bases, and 15 bases lay between the germline ends. Germline V lookup: CDR1 LGHNA, CDR2 YSLEER. The CDR3 length is 16 residues. The CDR3 reads CASSPSPASYQETQYF. The CDR3 DNA sequence: TGCGCCAGCAGCCCCAGCCCGGCATCTTACCAAGAGACCCAGTACTTC.

Ten or more counts support this clonotype. V is TRBV29-1 and J is TRBJ1-2; D possibly corresponds to TRBD1 (5 bases). This CDR3 is 13 amino acids long. The ends were cut back, 2 bases at V and 1 base at J, with 8 bases in the middle. Germline V gene data show CDR1 as SQVTM and CDR2 as ANQGSEA. The CDR3 sequence: CSVERGHNYGYTF. As DNA, the CDR3 is TGCAGCGTTGAACGGGGCCATAACTATGGCTACACCTTC.

This chain joins TRBV7-7 and TRBJ1-6, with TRBD1 matching 7 bases. The CDR3 consists of 14 residues. Per the germline V gene, CDR1 is SSHAT and CDR2 is FNYEAQ (reference sequence). The J segment lost 8 bases and the V segment lost 1 base, leaving 2 bases of the junction unmatched. The CDR3 region is CASSLGQGDSPLHF. As DNA, the CDR3 is TGTGCCAGCAGCTTAGGACAGGGAGATTCACCCCTCCACTTT.

This clonotype was detected a few times. CDR3 region: CASTLMGSTEAFF. CDR3 coding DNA: TGTGCCAGCACCCTAATGGGTTCCACTGAAGCTTTCTTT. The chain carries TRBV12-3 or TRBV12-4 and TRBJ1-1; D call uncertain. CDR3 length equals 13 residues. The V and J ends lost 7 bases and 4 bases respectively, with 13 bases between them.

The V gene is TRBV30, the J gene TRBJ1-1, with D perhaps matching TRBD1 (5 bases). V lost 2 bases and J lost 4, with 8 bases in between. Germline V gene lookup returns CDR1 GTSNPN and CDR2 SVGIG (reference sequence). The CDR3 has 12 residues. CDR3: CAWSPQGTEAFF. For the CDR3, the DNA is TGTGCCTGGAGTCCCCAGGGCACTGAAGCTTTCTTT. Supplemented by reference TRBV30 and TRBJ1-1, the full variable domain reads SQTIHQWPATLVQPVGSPLSLECTVEGTSNPNLYWYRQAAGRGLQLLFYSVGIGQISSEVPQNLSASRPQDRQFILSSKKLLLSDSGFYLCAWSPQGTEAFFGQGTRLTVV.

This clonotype was observed a handful of times. The chain joins TRBV12-3 or TRBV12-4 to TRBJ2-1; 7 positions match TRBD1. The CDR3 is 15 amino acids. V lost 3 bases, J lost 1 base, and 3 bases stayed unmatched. The CDR3 nucleotides are TGTGCCAGCAGTTTGCGACAGGGATCCTACAATGAGCAGTTCTTC. It specifies CASSLRQGSYNEQFF.

This rearrangement joins TRBV6-2 or TRBV6-3 to TRBJ2-5, with a weak D call TRBD1 (6 bases). Germline lookup yields CDR1 MNHEY and CDR2 SVGEGT. V was pared by 1 base and J by 1 base, with 10 bases between. This CDR3 is built from 15 residues. The CDR3 sequence: CASSYFGTPQETQYF. The CDR3, as DNA: TGTGCCAGCAGTTACTTTGGGACACCCCAAGAGACCCAGTACTTC.

This clonotype was picked up a small number of times. This sequence joins TRBV30 and TRBJ2-1, with TRBD2 matching 12 bases. This CDR3 has 17 amino acids. Germline loops: CDR1 GTSNPN, CDR2 SVGIG (reference sequence). V shed 1 base, J shed 5 bases, and the junction held 9 bases outside the gene matches. In DNA, the CDR3 is TGTGCCTGGAGTGGCCTAGCGGGAGGGCGTACTAACAATGAGCAGTTCTTC. Its translation: CAWSGLAGGRTNNEQFF. Using reference TRBV30 and TRBJ2-1 for the parts outside the CDR3, the full variable domain is SQTIHQWPATLVQPVGSPLSLECTVEGTSNPNLYWYRQAAGRGLQLLFYSVGIGQISSEVPQNLSASRPQDRQFILSSKKLLLSDSGFYLCAWSGLAGGRTNNEQFFGPGTRLTVL.

This sequence joins TRBV20-1 and TRBJ2-7; D gene unclear. This CDR3 has 12 residues. Trimming removed 2 bases at V and 5 bases at J, with 10 bases between. Germline CDR1 DFQATT, CDR2 SNEGSKA (reference sequence). The CDR3 loop is CSARSQPNEQYF. CDR3 nucleotide sequence: TGCAGTGCTAGATCTCAGCCCAACGAGCAGTACTTC.

The V call is TRBV7-9, the J call TRBJ1-1; TRBD1 aligns across 10 bases. Germline-derived CDR1 and CDR2 are SEHNR and FQNEAQ (reference sequence). The CDR3 sequence is 15 residues long. The V and J ends lost 6 bases and 5 bases, in that order; junction bases with no gene match: 9. CDR3 nucleotides: TGTGCCAGCAGGAAAACGACAGGGGGCCGGACTGAAGCTTTCTTT. Translating it yields CASRKTTGGRTEAFF.

This clonotype was seen repeatedly, ten times or more. The chain joins TRBV6-2 or TRBV6-3 to TRBJ1-2; D unresolved. Germline V gene data show CDR1 as MNHEY and CDR2 as SVGEGT. CDR3 size: 12 residues. Trimming took 2 bases from V and 8 from J, leaving 9 bases between them. CDR3 nucleotides: TGTGCCAGCAGTTACCCATTGGGCGGCTACACCTTC. This translates into CASSYPLGGYTF.

This chain uses TRBV11-2 with TRBJ1-2, with 8 bases identical to TRBD1. This CDR3 is built from 14 residues. CDR1 and CDR2 (germline): SGHAT, FQNNGV. V shed 4 bases and J 8 bases; nucleotides not matched to a gene: 9. CDR3: CASSWPGGGSGYTF. As DNA, the CDR3 is TGTGCCAGCAGCTGGCCAGGGGGCGGCTCGGGCTACACCTTC.

V is TRBV20-1 and J is TRBJ2-7, with D tentatively TRBD2 (7 bases). Germline V gene sequence: CDR1 DFQATT, CDR2 SNEGSKA (reference sequence). The CDR3 covers 13 residues. V shed 3 bases and J shed 3 bases, with 12 bases lying between them. CDR3 nucleotide sequence: TGCAGTGCTAGGGGGGAGGGGGGCTACGAGCAGTACTTC. This translates into CSARGEGGYEQYF.

The chain couples TRBV20-1 to TRBJ1-5; TRBD1 aligns across 7 bases. The CDR3 is 14 residues long. V trimming: 6 bases; J trimming: 1 base; junction bases outside the gene matches: 6. CDR1 DFQATT and CDR2 SNEGSKA come from the germline V gene (reference sequence). CDR3 sequence: CSALGDRSNQPQHF. The CDR3 DNA reads as TGCAGTGCCCTGGGGGACAGAAGCAATCAGCCCCAGCATTTT.

This clonotype came up a few times. The chain employs TRBV19 and TRBJ1-1; D call uncertain. Germline CDR1 reads LNHDA; CDR2 reads SQIVND (reference sequence). This CDR3 spans 13 amino acids. Deletions cut 8 bases from V and 3 bases from J, with 13 bases between. As DNA, the CDR3 is TGTGCCAGTGAAAAAAGGTGGGACACTGAAGCTTTCTTT. Translating gives CASEKRWDTEAFF.

This clonotype appeared many times. The chain combines TRBV5-1 with TRBJ2-7; D uncertain. Germline CDR1 and CDR2: SGHRS and YFSETQ. The CDR3 consists of 11 residues. Trimming shortened V by 3 bases and J by 3 bases, and 4 bases separated the two germline ends. CDR3 nucleotides: TGCGCCAGCAGCTCCAACTACGAGCAGTACTTC. Protein sequence: CASSSNYEQYF.